This record concerns one TCR beta chain sequence. What it binds is unknown. Germline assignment: CDR1 DFQATT and CDR2 SNEGSKA (reference sequence). The CDR3 has 14 amino acids. The sample belongs to a study of CXCR3-negative and CXCR3-positive naive CD8 T cells. Study-wide results and caveats: Memory CD8+ cells showed much lower diversity, while both naive subsets were comparably high. With respect to TRBV-TRBJ usage, naive CXCR3-negative and CXCR3-positive cells were similar; memory differed.

In preparing the TRB cDNA libraries, 5' RACE with UMI labels was used. TCRdb reworked the 5' RACE reads into one entry per CDR3 protein, no DNA. Its table lists about 48,000 distinct CDR3 sequences. Material: memory CD8+ T cells from blood. This TCR came from a human donor in good health. Some clones in this sample may be carry-over from other donors' samples. The rearrangement joins TRBV20-1 to TRBJ2-5; TCRdb proposes TRBD1, but this gene call is untestable without DNA. CDR3 sequence reads: CSARDGGGGETQYF.